This T cell receptor beta chain was sequenced in a study of blood T cells in healthy people across ages. Donors ranged from about 6 to 90 years old and were healthy Caucasians in Russia. This clonotype has just a few counts. Germline-derived CDR1 and CDR2 are SQVTM and ANQGSEA. The CDR3 covers 13 residues. Trimming pared 4 bases from V and 4 bases from J, leaving 12 bases between. For the second PCR, which ran for about 6 to 11 cycles, a sample-barcoded 5' primer and a J-beta primer mix were used. From the 5' RACE reads, TCRdb called clonotypes with MiXCR, one entry per CDR3 protein. Of more than 650,000 distinct CDR3 sequences in the sample, 50% to 65% were seen once.

The clonotype was recovered from an elderly man in good health. The chain carries TRBV29-1 and TRBJ2-3; D possibly matches TRBD1 or TRBD2 (5 bases each). Specimen: blood. The CDR3 loop is CSVGGASSDTQYF. CDR3 DNA: TGCAGCGTTGGGGGCGCTAGCTCAGATACGCAGTATTTT.